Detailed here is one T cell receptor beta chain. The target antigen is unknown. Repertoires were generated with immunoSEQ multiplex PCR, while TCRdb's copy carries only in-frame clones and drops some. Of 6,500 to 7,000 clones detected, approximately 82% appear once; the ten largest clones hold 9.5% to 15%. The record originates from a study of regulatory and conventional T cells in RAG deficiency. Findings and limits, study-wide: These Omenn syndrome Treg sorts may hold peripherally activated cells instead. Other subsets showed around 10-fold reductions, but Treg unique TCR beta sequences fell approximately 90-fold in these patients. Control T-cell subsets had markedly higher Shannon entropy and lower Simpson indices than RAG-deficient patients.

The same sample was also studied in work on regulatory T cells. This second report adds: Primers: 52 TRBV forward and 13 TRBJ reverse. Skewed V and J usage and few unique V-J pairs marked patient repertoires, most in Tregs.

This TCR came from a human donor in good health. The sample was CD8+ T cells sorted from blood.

This CDR3 is CASSLVLASNQPQHF. CDR3 coding DNA: TGTGCCAGCAGCTTAGTTTTGGCTAGCAATCAGCCCCAGCATTTT. This sequence joins TRBV7-2 and TRBJ1-5; D not certain. The CDR3 is 15 amino acids. Germline V lookup: CDR1 SGHTA, CDR2 FQGNSA. V shed 1 base and J shed 0 bases, with 7 bases lying between them. The full variable domain, in which reference TRBV7-2 and TRBJ1-5 provide the parts outside the CDR3, is GAGVSQSPSNKVTEKGKDVELRCDPISGHTALYWYRQSLGQGLEFLIYFQGNSAPDKSGLPSDRFSAERTGGSVSTLTIQRTQQEDSAVYLCASSLVLASNQPQHFGDGTRLSIL.